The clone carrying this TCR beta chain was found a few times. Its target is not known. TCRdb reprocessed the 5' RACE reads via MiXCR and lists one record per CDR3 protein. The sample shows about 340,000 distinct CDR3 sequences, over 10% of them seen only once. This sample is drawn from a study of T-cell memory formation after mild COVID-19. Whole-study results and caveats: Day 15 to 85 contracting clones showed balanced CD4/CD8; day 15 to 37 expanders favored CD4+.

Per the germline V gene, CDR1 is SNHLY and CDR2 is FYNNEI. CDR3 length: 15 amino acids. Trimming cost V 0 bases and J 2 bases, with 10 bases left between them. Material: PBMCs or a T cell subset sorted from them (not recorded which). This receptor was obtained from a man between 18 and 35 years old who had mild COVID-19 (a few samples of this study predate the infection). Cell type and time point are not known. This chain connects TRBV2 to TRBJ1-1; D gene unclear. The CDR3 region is CASSEARQTNTEAFF. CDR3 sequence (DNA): TGTGCCAGCAGTGAAGCGCGGCAGACTAACACTGAAGCTTTCTTT.